The rows below give T cell receptor beta chains drawn from one sample of a study of T-cell reconstitution after alpha-beta-depleted transplantation in children. TCRdb reprocessed the PCR reads with MiXCR, giving one entry per CDR3 protein. This sample yields 95,000 to 150,000 distinct CDR3 sequences, of which roughly 23% are seen a single time; 8% to 11% belongs to the top ten. The specimen comprised PBMCs, mostly from graft donor cells, sampled 180 days after TCRalphabeta/CD19-depleted stem cell transplant. The receptors here all came from a male patient under 10 years old who had a stem cell transplant for chronic granulomatous disease, so the T cells may come from the graft donor. The CDR3 runs from the conserved cysteine through the conserved F or W. D genes are given only for firm matches. Clone size is given for some rows only: seen once, a few or many times, or a class if the clone is expanded.

D | length | size | J | V | DNA | CDR3
TRBD1 | 15 | many | TRBJ2-7 | TRBV2 | TGTGCCAGCAGCTTCCCAGGGGACAGGGAGGTCCATCGGTACTTC | CASSFPGDREVHRYF
- | 14 | few | TRBJ2-1 | TRBV12-3/TRBV12-4 | TGTGCCAGCAGTTTTAACAACTCCTACAATGAGCAGTTCTTC | CASSFNNSYNEQFF
- | 13 | few | TRBJ1-6 | TRBV29-1 | TGCAGCGCTACCCAGGGGTATAACTCACCCCTCCACTTT | CSATQGYNSPLHF
TRBD1 | 14 | many | TRBJ2-1 | TRBV12-3/TRBV12-4 | TGTGCCAGCAGTCCTTACAGGGGTTACAATGAGCAGTTCTTC | CASSPYRGYNEQFF
- | 12 | many | TRBJ2-7 | TRBV5-1 | TGCGCCAGCAGCGGCACAGGGTTCGAGCAGTACTTC | CASSGTGFEQYF
- | 15 | many | TRBJ2-1 | TRBV20-1 | TGCAGTGCTATCGTGGGGCGAAGCTCCTACAATGAGCAGTTCTTC | CSAIVGRSSYNEQFF
TRBD2 | 16 | few | TRBJ2-1 | TRBV6-1 | TGTGCCAGCAGGGCCCCGGGACTAGCGGGGTTCAATGAGCAGTTCTTC | CASRAPGLAGFNEQFF
TRBD2 | 13 | many | TRBJ2-3 | TRBV11-2 | TGTGCCAGCGGGAGGGTTTTAACAGATACGCAGTATTTT | CASGRVLTDTQYF
- | 15 | - | TRBJ2-2 | TRBV12-3/TRBV12-4 | TGTGCCAGCAGTTTAGGGGGGGAGAACACCGGGGAGCTGTTTTTT | CASSLGGENTGELFF
- | 15 | few | TRBJ2-1 | TRBV11-2 | TGTGCCAGCAGCTTATTGTTCGGGGGAGGTAATGAGCAGTTCTTC | CASSLLFGGGNEQFF
TRBD2 | 15 | many | TRBJ2-5 | TRBV20-1 | TGCAGTGCTCCCGACCCTGGGACTAGACAAGAGACCCAGTACTTC | CSAPDPGTRQETQYF
- | 16 | many | TRBJ1-6 | TRBV4-1 | TGCGCCAGCAGCCAACTACCTACAGCCCTTAATTCACCCCTCCACTTT | CASSQLPTALNSPLHF